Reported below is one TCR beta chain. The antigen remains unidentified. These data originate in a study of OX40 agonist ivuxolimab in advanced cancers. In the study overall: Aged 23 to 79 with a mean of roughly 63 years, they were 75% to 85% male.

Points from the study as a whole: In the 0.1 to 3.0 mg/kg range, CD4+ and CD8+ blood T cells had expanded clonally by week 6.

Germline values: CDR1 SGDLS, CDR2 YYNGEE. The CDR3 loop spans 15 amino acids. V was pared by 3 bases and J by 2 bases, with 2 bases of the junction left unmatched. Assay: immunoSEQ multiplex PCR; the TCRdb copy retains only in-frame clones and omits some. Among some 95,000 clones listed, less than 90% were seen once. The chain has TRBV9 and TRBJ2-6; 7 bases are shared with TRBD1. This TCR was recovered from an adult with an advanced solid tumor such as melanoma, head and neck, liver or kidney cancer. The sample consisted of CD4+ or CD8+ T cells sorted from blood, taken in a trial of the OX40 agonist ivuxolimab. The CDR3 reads CASSEDRAGANVLTF. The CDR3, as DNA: TGTGCCAGCAGCGAAGACAGGGCTGGGGCCAACGTCCTGACTTTC.